This T cell receptor beta chain was recovered during a study of cytomegalovirus exposure and HLA in healthy donors. General study findings and limits: In vitro experiments confirmed that three CMV-associated chains were specific for CMV antigens.

This clone occurred once. What it binds is not known. This CDR3 contains 14 residues. Trimming stripped 8 bases from V and 0 bases from J, with 11 bases between. The germline V gene encodes CDR1 MNHEY and CDR2 SMNVEV (reference sequence). In the PCR, 60 Vbeta and 13 Jbeta primers were used. Produced via immunoSEQ multiplex PCR; TCRdb's table is partial and in-frame only. The profile covers some 90,000 clones, with around 80% appearing a single time and 0.5% to 0.65% taken by the ten largest. Material for sequencing was PBMCs. The chain joins TRBV27 to TRBJ1-5; a possible D gene is TRBD1 (5 bases). The receptor was derived from a man aged 30-40 years in good health and CMV-seronegative. CDR3 nucleotide sequence: TGTGCCAGCCTGGACACTTATAGCAATCAGCCCCAGCATTTT. It translates to CASLDTYSNQPQHF.